The 4 T cell receptor beta chains presented below share a single source sample, sequenced in a study of blood T cell repertoires in COVID-19. This table comes from immunoSEQ multiplex PCR, and its TCRdb copy is limited to in-frame clones, with some not included. The repertoire holds 250,000 to 400,000 clones, with more than 90% as singletons. The sample consisted of PBMCs or T cells enriched from blood (not recorded which). The receptors were sampled from a man in his 60s who had recovered from COVID-19.

The V and J genes are TRBV7-3 and TRBJ2-3; 8 bases align to TRBD2. Trimming took 3 bases from V and 4 from J; bases not matched to a gene: 3. The germline V gene has CDR1 SGHTA and CDR2 FQGTGA. The CDR3 has 14 residues. The CDR3 protein is CASSFGGDADTQYF. CDR3 DNA sequence: TGTGCCAGCAGCTTCGGGGGGGACGCAGATACGCAGTATTTT.

This clone appeared a few times. In DNA, the CDR3 is TGTGCCAGCAGCCCTAGCGGGAGACAAGAGACCCAGTACTTC. It yields the protein CASSPSGRQETQYF. The chain carries TRBV5-4 and TRBJ2-5; 10 bases line up with TRBD2. The CDR3 has 14 amino acids. Germline V CDR1 and CDR2: SGHNT, YYREEE (reference sequence). V shed 4 bases and J 2 bases; nucleotides not matched to a gene: 2.

The J gene is TRBJ2-2, the V gene TRBV4-2; 7 nucleotides match TRBD1. The length of the CDR3 is 15 residues. Trimming removed 3 bases from V and 4 bases from J; junction bases left unmatched: 5. Looked up from germline, CDR1 is LGHNA and CDR2 is YNFKEQ. The CDR3 DNA reads TGTGCCAGCAGCCACACGGGACAGACCACCGGGGAGCTGTTTTTT. The encoded protein is CASSHTGQTTGELFF.

This clone was found a few times. The chain is built from TRBV30 and TRBJ2-7, with D perhaps matching TRBD1 (7 bases). V was shortened by 3 bases and J by 1 base, with 22 bases between the two germline ends. Germline CDR1 GTSNPN, CDR2 SVGIG (reference sequence). The CDR3 covers 17 residues. CDR3 in amino acids: CAWSERRGTEGSYEQYF. CDR3 DNA: TGTGCCTGGAGCGAACGACGCGGGACAGAAGGGTCCTACGAGCAGTACTTC.